The clone carrying this TCR beta chain has just one count. Its antigen is undetermined. The final CDR3 position lacks the conserved phenylalanine or tryptophan, pointing to a likely read error. TCR alpha and beta CDR3 regions were amplified from RNA using iRepertoire nested multiplex PCR. TCRdb reanalysed the multiplex PCR reads using MiXCR and keeps one entry per CDR3 protein. The repertoire holds over 120,000 distinct CDR3 sequences, more than 35% seen once, with around 20% in the top ten. The CDR3 consists of 20 residues. V trimming: 7 bases; J trimming: 5 bases; junction bases outside the gene matches: 24. Per germline, CDR1 MNHNY and CDR2 SVGAGI (reference sequence). The sample comes from a study of glioma-infiltrating T cells. General study findings and limits: Gliomas, especially low-grade, showed above-expected tissue-blood divergence; non-neoplastic patients showed below.

The TCR comes from a human donor with low-grade glioma or glioblastoma, undergoing nonglioma brain surgery, or in good health (not recorded which). The chain has TRBV6-6 and TRBJ2-1, with 9 bases fitting TRBD2. Sample: glioma tissue, nonneoplastic brain tissue, or PBMCs (not recorded which). The CDR3 sequence is CASIRQVGFGVTSGNNEQFL. The CDR3 region has the DNA TGTGCCAGCATTCGACAGGTTGGGTTTGGTGTGACTAGCGGTAACAATGAGCAGTTCCTC.